This TCR beta chain is from a study of cytomegalovirus exposure and HLA in healthy donors. General observations from the study: In a later analysis, TCR beta V- and J-gene trimming was associated with a missense DCLRE1C variant. Because they were indistinguishable, some V segments, including TRBV6-2 and TRBV6-3, were excluded. Among TCR sequences, most were rare, though some public TCRs appeared in many donors.

PCR amplification relied on 60 Vbeta primers (plus 13 Jbeta primers). TCRdb's table, derived via immunoSEQ multiplex PCR, lists solely in-frame clones and lacks some. The sample includes roughly 150,000 clones, 73% of them seen just once. With regard to this clone: Its antigen is not identified.

Trimming at V came to 5 bases and at J to 2 bases, leaving 6 bases not matched to a gene. The CDR3 is made up of 15 amino acids. Per the germline V gene, CDR1 is SGHTA and CDR2 is FQGNSA. V usage is TRBV7-2 and J usage is TRBJ1-5; 7 bases align to TRBD1. Sequenced: PBMCs. The origin of this receptor is a woman under 30 in good health and CMV-seronegative. For the CDR3, the DNA is TGTGCCAGCAGCAGACAGGGTTCGGGCAATCAGCCCCAGCATTTT. Its translation: CASSRQGSGNQPQHF.